This TCR beta chain was recorded in a study of Ad26.COV2.S vaccination and SARS-CoV-2 variants. In the study overall: Ad26.COV2.S given intramuscularly, once or twice 56 days apart. Overall study results and limits: Post-vaccination spike-specific CD8+ and CD4+ T cell responses reportedly had substantial breadth.

Of note for this clone: What it binds is not known.

Treatment noted: approximately 18 received Ad26.COV2.S at low or high dose, single or two shots; 5 received placebo; per-sample allocation not given. At day 63 after the first vaccine or placebo injection, samples were drawn. A Boston donor was an adult aged 18-55 years. Generated by immunoSEQ multiplex PCR, the TCRdb table keeps only in-frame clones and is missing some. This table holds a few hundred thousand clones, around 90% found once. CDR1 and CDR2 (germline): LNHDA, SQIVND (reference sequence). The ends lost 5 bases at V and 5 bases at J; junction bases unmatched: 7. This CDR3 spans 15 amino acids.

The source was peripheral blood, collected in a trial of Ad26.COV2.S vaccine versus placebo. This sequence was found in a person aged 18-65 years who received the Ad26.COV2.S COVID-19 vaccine or a placebo. The J gene is TRBJ1-5, the V gene TRBV19; 9 bases agree with TRBD1. This CDR3 is CASSPRDRVHQPQHF. CDR3 sequence (DNA): TGTGCCAGTAGTCCCCGGGACAGGGTTCATCAGCCCCAGCATTTT. The whole variable domain, filled in from reference TRBV19 and TRBJ1-5, reads DGGITQSPKYLFRKEGQNVTLSCEQNLNHDAMYWYRQDPGQGLRLIYYSQIVNDFQKGDIAEGYSVSREKKESFPLTVTSAQKNPTAFYLCASSPRDRVHQPQHFGDGTRLSIL.